The following is a T cell receptor beta chain sequence with its context. Its specificity is not known. In preparing the TRB cDNA libraries, 5' RACE with UMI labels was used. TCRdb reanalyzed the 5' RACE reads, giving one entry per CDR3 protein sequence and no DNA. The ten top clones account for 20% to 25%, within a sample of some 56,000 distinct CDR3 sequences. The germline V gene has CDR1 SGHNT and CDR2 YYREEE (reference sequence). This CDR3 is built from 13 residues. The record originates from a study of CXCR3-negative and CXCR3-positive naive CD8 T cells. Study summary: TRB reads totalled about 130 million, about 1.5 +/- 0.3 million per library.

Notes on the study in general: Memory CD8+ T cell repertoires were far less diverse than both naive subsets. Naive CXCR3-positive and CXCR3-negative cells shared similar TRBV-TRBJ usage, unlike memory cells.

The V and J genes are TRBV5-4 and TRBJ2-1; TCRdb gives TRBD2 as the D gene, but with no DNA this cannot be confirmed. The source material was memory CD8+ T cells from blood. This receptor was taken from a human donor in good health. Some clones in this sample may be carry-over from other donors' samples. CDR3 sequence: CASSVGLATEQFF.